A selection of T cell receptor beta chains follows, all from one sample in a study of OX40 agonist ivuxolimab in advanced cancers. Data came from immunoSEQ multiplex PCR; TCRdb stores just in-frame clones and leaves some out. Altogether roughly 67,000 clones are present, 80% to 95% being singletons, with the ten largest covering over 10%. Here the sequenced sample was CD4+ or CD8+ T cells sorted from blood, taken in a trial of the OX40 agonist ivuxolimab. These receptors all stem from an adult with an advanced solid tumor such as melanoma, head and neck, liver or kidney cancer. Each CDR3 is given with its conserved first and last residue.

TRBV14	15	TRBJ2-7	CASSQGQGVAYEQYF
TRBV5-6	13	TRBJ2-5	CASSGDSQETQYF
TRBV19	13	TRBJ2-3	CASMSFSTDTQYF
TRBV7-9	15	TRBJ1-1	CASSLGKGTPPEAFF
TRBV13	13	TRBJ2-7	CASSIGTSYEQYF
TRBV6-5	14	TRBJ2-3	CASSYGTGTDTQYF
TRBV7-2	16	TRBJ1-6	CASSSGQGSYNSPLHF
TRBV5-5	16	TRBJ2-7	CASSLESRTFPYEQYF
TRBV10-1	15	TRBJ2-7	CASSITGTGSYEQYF
TRBV27	15	TRBJ2-1	CASSPLAGGYNEQFF
TRBV25-1	13	TRBJ1-5	CASSESGNQPQHF
TRBV23-1	16	TRBJ1-6	CASSQPDREDNSPLHF
TRBV19	17	TRBJ2-3	CASSTPGLALGTDTQYF
TRBV11-2	17	TRBJ2-2	CASSLISGSKNTGELFF
TRBV4-1	15	TRBJ1-1	CASSQVTGGNTEAFF
TRBV9	16	TRBJ1-1	CASSVGAEGRNTEAFF
TRBV14	17	TRBJ2-1	CASGPGLAVTSYNEQFF
TRBV9	10	TRBJ1-2	CASSGYGYTF
TRBV4-1	14	TRBJ1-2	CASSQDNGPDGYTF
TRBV9	15	TRBJ2-3	CASSVGLADTDTQYF
TRBV5-1	17	TRBJ2-7	CASSLGLAGGGSYEQYF
TRBV27	13	TRBJ2-5	CASSLGGLETQYF
TRBV6-1	15	TRBJ2-6	CASRETGAGANVLTF
TRBV4-1	16	TRBJ2-5	CASSHSPGRGQETQYF
TRBV29-1	13	TRBJ2-7	CSVVRDSSYEQYF
TRBV6-6	14	TRBJ2-7	CASVTVDRPYEQYF
TRBV7-9	14	TRBJ2-7	CASSLAGSSYEQYF
TRBV4-1	16	TRBJ1-2	CASSPELGQGVYGYTF
TRBV27	15	TRBJ2-7	CASSLLATSSYEQYF